This T cell receptor (beta chain) appears in the sequencing data of a study of cytomegalovirus exposure and HLA in healthy donors. Notes on the study in general: Most observed TCR sequences were rare, whereas some public TCRs were detected in many donors. Beyond CMV serostatus, there was no information to go on about immune exposure. Under in vitro conditions, three CMV-associated chains were confirmed as specific for CMV antigens. Later on, a genetic analysis was performed. It linked a missense variant in DCLRE1C with V- and J-gene trimming of TCR beta.

Primers for the PCR totalled 60 Vbeta and 13 Jbeta. The repertoire was sequenced with immunoSEQ multiplex PCR; TCRdb's copy has only in-frame clones and lacks some. The table lists about 100,000 clones, with 5.5% in the top ten. Trimming at V came to 0 bases and at J to 4 bases, leaving 13 bases not matched to a gene. This CDR3 region has 19 residues. CDR1 is LGHNA, CDR2 YSLEER, per germline. Comments on this clone: Its specificity is not known.

Sequences were obtained from PBMCs. This sequence joins TRBV4-3 and TRBJ2-2; 8 positions agree with TRBD1. The source of this sequence is a girl aged 5 to 17 in good health and CMV-seropositive. The CDR3 is CASSQDRTGIHSGTGELFF. In DNA form, the CDR3 reads TGCGCCAGCAGCCAAGATCGGACAGGGATACATTCGGGCACCGGGGAGCTGTTTTTT.